The 26 T cell receptor beta chains below were found in one sample sequenced in a study of regulatory dendritic cells for organ transplantation (dated by TCRdb to about 2017). To prepare the library, the immunoSEQ multiplex PCR assay was applied. The clones in this table, taken by TCRdb from immuneACCESS, are in-frame only. Not every clone is retained; where verified, under half of the shortfall comes from an unresolved V gene, and the cause of the rest is unknown. The sample table shows about 11,000 clones, and roughly 82% are seen once. In total, the top ten clones hold about 2.4% of the sample. These receptors' antigens are unknown. Sorted T cell subsets were CFSE-labeled and co-cultured for 4 to 5 days with allogeneic regulatory or mature dendritic cells at a 1:10 DC:T ratio. Sequencing used memory CD4+ T cells from blood cultured with regulatory dendritic cells. The intended sense of this specimen's cell subset or site label: CD45RO+ memory T cells. The receptors were sampled from a human donor in good health.

This sequence joins TRBV7-2 and TRBJ1-2; D gene uncertain. Trimming removed 0 bases at V and 4 bases at J, with 12 bases between. In germline, CDR1 is SGHTA, CDR2 FQGNSA. This CDR3 spans 15 amino acids. The DNA for the CDR3 is TGTGCCAGCAGCTTAGCGTCCGTTCCCAGCTATGGCTACACCTTC. Its protein is CASSLASVPSYGYTF.

The chain has TRBV4-1 and TRBJ1-5; TRBD1 matches at 10 bases. This CDR3 spans 17 amino acids. Germline V gene data show CDR1 as MGHRA and CDR2 as YSYEKL. With V trimmed by 4 bases and J by 2 bases, 8 bases remained unmatched. CDR3 sequence (DNA): TGCGCCAGCAGCCCGTCGACAGGGGGCGTTGGCAATCAGCCCCAGCATTTT. It yields the protein CASSPSTGGVGNQPQHF.

The genes are TRBV19 and TRBJ2-7; maybe TRBD2 (5 bases). This CDR3 has 18 amino acids. The ends were cut back, 3 bases at V and 3 bases at J, with 24 bases in the middle. Germline V gene sequence: CDR1 LNHDA, CDR2 SQIVND (reference sequence). CDR3 sequence: CASSIVLGVKGPGYEQYF. The CDR3 DNA reads as TGTGCCAGTAGTATCGTACTCGGGGTGAAGGGTCCAGGCTACGAGCAGTACTTC.

This clone has just a few counts. The gene calls are TRBV11-2 and TRBJ1-6, with 9 bases matching TRBD1. Germline CDR1 reads SGHAT; CDR2 reads FQNNGV. This CDR3 contains 14 residues. V trimming: 3 bases; J trimming: 11 bases; junction bases outside the gene matches: 5. CDR3 nucleotides: TGTGCCAGCAGCTTTCGGGACAGGGTGGCACCCCTCCACTTT. This encodes CASSFRDRVAPLHF. The full variable domain, rest sourced from reference TRBV11-2 and TRBJ1-6, is EAGVAQSPRYKIIEKRQSVAFWCNPISGHATLYWYQQILGQGPKLLIQFQNNGVVDDSQLPKDRFSAERLKGVDSTLKIQPAKLEDSAVYLCASSFRDRVAPLHFGNGTRLTVT.

The chain is built from TRBV30 and TRBJ2-3; TRBD2 matches 9 bases. Losses at the gene ends were 4 bases for V and 0 bases for J; bases not matched to a gene: 20. Germline CDR1 reads GTSNPN; CDR2 reads SVGIG (reference sequence). CDR3 length equals 20 residues. The chain's CDR3 is CAWTCWRERGVPSSTDTQYF. In nucleotides, the CDR3 is TGTGCCTGGACCTGTTGGAGGGAGCGGGGGGTTCCTTCTAGCACAGATACGCAGTATTTT.

To note about this clone: This same CDR3 is encoded by further DNA sequences in the sample. The V call is TRBV6-6, the J call TRBJ2-1; 11 nucleotides match TRBD1. Trimming removed 6 bases from V and 6 bases from J; junction bases left unmatched: 10. This CDR3 has 16 residues. Germline CDR1 reads MNHNY; CDR2 reads SVGAGI (reference sequence). The DNA for the CDR3 is TGTGCCAGCAGCCCCCGGACAGGGGGCGCTTCCAATGAGCAGTTCTTC. Protein product: CASSPRTGGASNEQFF.

The chain links TRBV14 to TRBJ2-6; 7 nucleotides align to TRBD2. The CDR3 covers 17 residues. Germline V gene sequence: CDR1 SGHDN, CDR2 FVKESK. Trimming took 4 bases from V and 2 from J; bases not matched to a gene: 8. DNA of the CDR3: TGTGCCAGCAGCCGGGACTATCGTTATACTGGGGCCAACGTCCTGACTTTC. Its protein is CASSRDYRYTGANVLTF.

V and J are TRBV6-1 and TRBJ1-2; 12 bases align to TRBD1. Germline lookup yields CDR1 MNHNS and CDR2 SASEGT. The CDR3 spans 15 residues. Unmatched junction bases numbered 7, after V lost 3 bases and J lost 8 bases. CDR3 nucleotides: TGTGCCAGCAGTGATCCGGGACAGGGGGCGTTAGGCTACACCTTC. This codes for CASSDPGQGALGYTF.

The chain uses TRBV2 and TRBJ2-3; TRBD2 matches at 7 bases. V dropped 6 bases and J dropped 0; count of bases not matched to a gene: 6. CDR3 length equals 15 residues. Germline V gene lookup returns CDR1 SNHLY and CDR2 FYNNEI. CDR3 sequence: CASRALASSTDTQYF. In nucleotides, the CDR3 is TGTGCCAGCAGGGCACTAGCGTCTAGCACAGATACGCAGTATTTT.

The J gene is TRBJ1-1, the V gene TRBV7-2, with a possible D match to TRBD1 (5 bases). In germline, CDR1 is SGHTA, CDR2 FQGNSA. The CDR3 runs 14 residues. The V gene lost 2 bases and the J gene lost 4 bases, with 11 bases spanning the gap. The CDR3: CASSLRLGGTEAFF. The CDR3 DNA follows: TGTGCCAGCAGCTTAAGGCTGGGGGGCACTGAAGCTTTCTTT.

The J gene is TRBJ2-1, the V gene TRBV10-3; 9 bases align to TRBD2. There are 15 residues in the CDR3. J lost 8 bases, V lost 0 bases, and 5 bases had no gene match. Looked up from germline, CDR1 is ENHRY and CDR2 is SYGVKD. The CDR3 region is CAISESAGGTHEQFF. The CDR3 DNA reads as TGTGCCATCAGTGAGTCGGCGGGGGGGACTCATGAGCAGTTCTTC.

The chain uses TRBV5-1 and TRBJ1-1, with D perhaps TRBD1 (5 bases). V was cut by 0 bases and J by 1 base, with 10 bases left in between. Germline assignment: CDR1 SGHRS and CDR2 YFSETQ. The CDR3 covers 15 residues. The CDR3, as DNA: TGCGCCAGCAGCTTGGGTACCAGGGAGAACACTGAAGCTTTCTTT. Amino acids: CASSLGTRENTEAFF.

This clone was counted only a few times. This sequence joins TRBV7-6 and TRBJ2-1, with TRBD2 identical over 8 bases. The V and J ends lost 2 bases and 6 bases, in that order; junction bases with no gene match: 6. This CDR3 region has 15 residues. Germline lookup yields CDR1 SGHVS and CDR2 FNYEAQ. The CDR3 region is CASSLLGGALNEQFF. In nucleotides, the CDR3 is TGTGCCAGCAGCTTACTCGGGGGGGCTCTCAATGAGCAGTTCTTC.

The chain combines TRBV18 with TRBJ1-2; D ambiguous. There are 11 residues in the CDR3. Trimming removed 6 bases from V and 13 bases from J, with 15 bases in between. Germline assignment: CDR1 KGHSH and CDR2 LQKENI. The DNA for the CDR3 is TGTGCCAGCTCTCCCGACATAATTTTCACCTTC. Its protein is CASSPDIIFTF. Based on the CDR3 plus reference TRBV18 and TRBJ1-2, the full variable domain is NAGVMQNPRHLVRRRGQEARLRCSPMKGHSHVYWYRQLPEEGLKFMVYLQKENIIDESGMPKERFSAEFPKEGPSILRIQQVVRGDSAAYFCASSPDIIFTFGSGTRLTVV.

V usage is TRBV6-5 and J usage is TRBJ1-6; D might be TRBD1 (6 bases). Deletions cut 7 bases from V and 0 bases from J, with 10 bases between. The CDR3 is made up of 15 amino acids. Germline CDR1 is MNHEY and CDR2 is SVGAGI. Here the CDR3 reads CASTKDSSYNSPLHF. The CDR3 DNA sequence: TGTGCCAGCACCAAGGACAGCTCCTATAATTCACCCCTCCACTTT.

The chain uses TRBV15 and TRBJ2-2; 7 nucleotides align to TRBD1. J lost 1 base, V lost 2 bases, and 10 bases had no gene match. The CDR3 spans 18 residues. CDR1 is LNHNV and CDR2 is YYDKDF in the germline V gene (reference sequence). CDR3 DNA sequence: TGTGCCACCAGCAGAATTTCCGGGACAGCCAGGAACACCGGGGAGCTGTTTTTT. Encoded protein: CATSRISGTARNTGELFF.

V usage is TRBV5-1 and J usage is TRBJ2-7; 9 bases are shared with TRBD1. The germline gives CDR1 SGHRS, CDR2 YFSETQ. The CDR3 has 16 residues. J lost 5 bases, V lost 3 bases, and 12 bases had no gene match. CDR3 protein: CASSSSTGTGLDEQYF. CDR3 nucleotide sequence: TGCGCCAGCAGCTCTTCTACCGGGACAGGGTTGGACGAGCAGTACTTC.

The chain combines TRBV7-9 with TRBJ2-7; 9 positions agree with TRBD1. V dropped 4 bases and J dropped 5; count of bases not matched to a gene: 6. This CDR3 is built from 14 residues. Germline loops: CDR1 SEHNR, CDR2 FQNEAQ (reference sequence). The CDR3 spells CASSWGQGVHEQYF. The CDR3 coding sequence is TGTGCCAGCAGCTGGGGACAGGGCGTCCACGAGCAGTACTTC.

The rearrangement links TRBV5-1 to TRBJ1-6, with a possible D match to TRBD1 (5 bases). Between the trimmed V and J ends, which lost 6 bases and 7 bases, there was a span of 11 bases. Looked up from germline, CDR1 is SGHRS and CDR2 is YFSETQ. This CDR3 has 13 residues. The DNA of the CDR3 is TGCGCCAGCAAAAGAGACAGCAATTCACCCCTCCACTTT. It yields the protein CASKRDSNSPLHF. Full variable domain (outside the CDR3, taken from reference TRBV5-1 and TRBJ1-6): KAGVTQTPRYLIKTRGQQVTLSCSPISGHRSVSWYQQTPGQGLQFLFEYFSETQRNKGNFPGRFSGRQFSNSRSEMNVSTLELGDSALYLCASKRDSNSPLHFGNGTRLTVT.

The chain links TRBV11-3 to TRBJ2-7; a weak D match, TRBD2 (6 bases). The length of the CDR3 is 13 residues. The germline gives CDR1 SGHNT, CDR2 YENEEA. Trimming removed 8 bases from V and 2 bases from J, with 13 bases in between. The CDR3 reads CASGVWGAYEQYF. The CDR3 region has the DNA TGTGCCAGCGGAGTATGGGGGGCCTACGAGCAGTACTTC.

The chain is built from TRBV4-2 and TRBJ2-1; tentatively, D is TRBD2 (5 bases). Deletions cut 1 base from V and 3 bases from J, with 13 bases between. CDR3 length: 16 amino acids. CDR1 is LGHNA, CDR2 YNFKEQ, per germline. The CDR3 region is CASSQVAMQDYNEQFF. CDR3 bases: TGTGCCAGCAGCCAAGTAGCGATGCAGGACTACAATGAGCAGTTCTTC.

The V call is TRBV6-5, the J call TRBJ2-3, with D perhaps matching TRBD1 (6 bases). V was shortened by 9 bases and J by 6 bases, with 19 bases between the two germline ends. The CDR3 sequence is 14 residues long. Germline CDR1 reads MNHEY; CDR2 reads SVGAGI. The CDR3 here is CASLTGTPPDTQYF. CDR3 DNA sequence: TGTGCCAGTCTCACCGGGACACCTCCCGATACGCAGTATTTT.

This clone was observed once. The chain uses TRBV7-3 and TRBJ2-3; the D gene is possibly TRBD1 (6 bases). CDR3 length: 15 amino acids. Deletions cut 5 bases from V and 0 bases from J, with 12 bases between. Germline-derived CDR1 and CDR2 are SGHTA and FQGTGA. The DNA of the CDR3 is TGTGCCAGCAGCCCCCTGGGACATAGCACAGATACGCAGTATTTT. Translating gives CASSPLGHSTDTQYF. The complete variable domain, with remaining parts taken from reference TRBV7-3 and TRBJ2-3, reads GAGVSQTPSNKVTEKGKYVELRCDPISGHTALYWYRQSLGQGPEFLIYFQGTGAADDSGLPNDRFFAVRPEGSVSTLKIQRTERGDSAVYLCASSPLGHSTDTQYFGPGTRLTVL.

The chain has TRBV5-1 and TRBJ2-5; 9 nucleotides agree with TRBD1. Germline V gives CDR1 SGHRS, CDR2 YFSETQ. The CDR3 runs to 15 residues. V lost 2 bases, J lost 3 bases, and 5 bases stayed unmatched. In nucleotides, the CDR3 is TGCGCCAGCAGCTTCCGGGACAGGGAAGAAGAGACCCAGTACTTC. It is translated as CASSFRDREEETQYF.

The chain combines TRBV18 with TRBJ2-1; unclear D gene. Germline V gives CDR1 KGHSH, CDR2 LQKENI. The CDR3 runs to 14 residues. The germline V and J ends were trimmed by 0 bases and 7 bases, with 10 bases remaining between them. This CDR3 reads CASSPPGRHNEQFF. CDR3 coding DNA: TGTGCCAGCTCACCACCTGGCAGACATAATGAGCAGTTCTTC. The entire variable domain, with the rest obtained from reference TRBV18 and TRBJ2-1, is as follows: NAGVMQNPRHLVRRRGQEARLRCSPMKGHSHVYWYRQLPEEGLKFMVYLQKENIIDESGMPKERFSAEFPKEGPSILRIQQVVRGDSAAYFCASSPPGRHNEQFFGPGTRLTVL.

This clone is termed large (0.1 to 1%). The chain has TRBV6-6 and TRBJ2-3; 8 bases agree with TRBD2. The CDR3 extends over 14 amino acids. The trim removed 8 bases at V and 1 base at J, leaving 5 bases unmatched. CDR1 and CDR2 from the germline V gene are MNHNY and SVGAGI (reference sequence). This chain's CDR3 is CASRRGVRTDTQYF. Here the CDR3 DNA reads TGTGCCAGCCGGCGGGGGGTACGCACAGATACGCAGTATTTT.